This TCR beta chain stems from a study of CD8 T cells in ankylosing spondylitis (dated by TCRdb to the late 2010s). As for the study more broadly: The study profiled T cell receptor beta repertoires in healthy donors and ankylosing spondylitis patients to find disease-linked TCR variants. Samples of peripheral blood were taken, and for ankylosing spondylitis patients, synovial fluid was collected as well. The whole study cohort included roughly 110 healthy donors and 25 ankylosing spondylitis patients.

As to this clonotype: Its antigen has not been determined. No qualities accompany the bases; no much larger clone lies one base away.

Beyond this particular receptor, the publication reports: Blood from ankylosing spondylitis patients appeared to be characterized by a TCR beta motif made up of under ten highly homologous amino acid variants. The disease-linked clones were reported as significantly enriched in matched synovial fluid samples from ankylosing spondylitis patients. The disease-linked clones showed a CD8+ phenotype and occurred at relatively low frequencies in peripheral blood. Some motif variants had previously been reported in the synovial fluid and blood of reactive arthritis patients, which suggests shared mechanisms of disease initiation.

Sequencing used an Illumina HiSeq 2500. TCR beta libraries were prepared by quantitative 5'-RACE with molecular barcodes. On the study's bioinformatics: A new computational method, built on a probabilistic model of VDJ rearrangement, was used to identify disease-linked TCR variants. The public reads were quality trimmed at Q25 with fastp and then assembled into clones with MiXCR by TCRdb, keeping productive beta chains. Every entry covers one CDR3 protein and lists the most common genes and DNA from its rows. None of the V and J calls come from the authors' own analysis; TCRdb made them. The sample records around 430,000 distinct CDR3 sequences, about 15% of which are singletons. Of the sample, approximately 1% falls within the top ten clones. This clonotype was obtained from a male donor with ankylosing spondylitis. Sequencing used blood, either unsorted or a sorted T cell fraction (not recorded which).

In nucleotide form, the sequence is TGCAGCGTTGGGGGGGACACCTCTAACTATGGCTACACCTTC. Its protein reads: CSVGGDTSNYGYTF. This chain joins TRBV29-1 to TRBJ1-2; perhaps TRBD1 is the D gene, with 6 bases matching. From the cysteine through the phenylalanine, the CDR3 covers 14 amino acids. Just CDR3 DNA is preserved here, 42 bases in frame from base 1. The germline V gene gives CDR1 as SQVTM and CDR2 as ANQGSEA. The germline ends are 12 bases apart after V is trimmed by 4 bases and J by 0 bases.